Listed here is a single T cell receptor beta chain. This record belongs to a study of cytomegalovirus exposure and HLA in healthy donors. PCR amplification relied on 60 Vbeta primers (plus 13 Jbeta primers). Libraries were prepared by immunoSEQ multiplex PCR; TCRdb keeps only in-frame clonotypes and omits some of them. Of about 140,000 clones in the sample, approximately 84% were seen once. The CDR3 loop spans 15 amino acids. Trimming at V came to 3 bases and at J to 4 bases, leaving 8 bases not matched to a gene. Germline CDR1 and CDR2: SQVTM and ANQGSEA. This sequence originates from a woman aged 60-75 years in good health and CMV-seropositive. The gene calls are TRBV29-1 and TRBJ2-7, with 11 bases lining up with TRBD2. Sequencing input: PBMCs. The CDR3 sequence: CSVEGTSGGRYEQYF. The CDR3 nucleotides read TGCAGCGTTGAGGGGACTAGCGGAGGTCGTTACGAGCAGTACTTC.